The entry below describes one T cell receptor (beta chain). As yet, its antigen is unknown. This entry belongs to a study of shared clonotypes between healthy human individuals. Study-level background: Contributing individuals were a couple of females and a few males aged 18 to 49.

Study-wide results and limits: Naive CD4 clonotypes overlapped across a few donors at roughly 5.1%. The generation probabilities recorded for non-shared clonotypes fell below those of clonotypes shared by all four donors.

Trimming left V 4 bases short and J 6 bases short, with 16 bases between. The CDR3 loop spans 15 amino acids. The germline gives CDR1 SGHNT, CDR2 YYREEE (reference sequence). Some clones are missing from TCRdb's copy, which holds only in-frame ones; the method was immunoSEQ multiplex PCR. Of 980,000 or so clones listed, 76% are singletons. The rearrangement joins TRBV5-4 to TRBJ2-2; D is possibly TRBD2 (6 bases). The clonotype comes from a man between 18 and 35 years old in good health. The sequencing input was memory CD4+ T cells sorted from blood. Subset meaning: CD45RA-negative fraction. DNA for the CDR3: TGTGCCAGCAGCCTCCCGGGACTCCCATCCGGGGAGCTGTTTTTT. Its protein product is CASSLPGLPSGELFF.